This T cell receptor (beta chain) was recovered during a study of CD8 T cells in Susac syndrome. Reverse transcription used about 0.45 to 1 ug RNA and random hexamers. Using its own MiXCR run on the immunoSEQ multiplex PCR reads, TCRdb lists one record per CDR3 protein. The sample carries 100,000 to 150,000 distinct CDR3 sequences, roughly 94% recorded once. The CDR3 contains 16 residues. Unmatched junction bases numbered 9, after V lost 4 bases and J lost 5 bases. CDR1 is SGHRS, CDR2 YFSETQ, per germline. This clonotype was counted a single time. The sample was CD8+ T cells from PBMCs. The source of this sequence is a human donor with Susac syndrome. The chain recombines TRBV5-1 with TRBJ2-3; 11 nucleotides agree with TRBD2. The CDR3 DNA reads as TGCGCCAGCAGCCTCCGTAGCGGGGGGGCCGAAGATACGCAGTATTTT. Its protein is CASSLRSGGAEDTQYF.